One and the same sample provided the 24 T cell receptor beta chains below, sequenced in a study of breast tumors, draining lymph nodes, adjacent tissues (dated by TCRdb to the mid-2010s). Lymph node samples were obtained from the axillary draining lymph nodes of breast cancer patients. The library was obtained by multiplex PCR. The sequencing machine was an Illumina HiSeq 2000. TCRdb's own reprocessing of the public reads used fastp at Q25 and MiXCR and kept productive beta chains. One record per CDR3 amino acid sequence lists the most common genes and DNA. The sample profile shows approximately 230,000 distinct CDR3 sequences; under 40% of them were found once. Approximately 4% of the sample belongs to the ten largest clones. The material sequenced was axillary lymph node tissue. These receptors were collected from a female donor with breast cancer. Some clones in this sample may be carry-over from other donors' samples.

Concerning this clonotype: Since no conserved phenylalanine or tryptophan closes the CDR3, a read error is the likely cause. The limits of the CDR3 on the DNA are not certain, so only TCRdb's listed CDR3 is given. The CDR3 is CAISESSTLG. The chain carries TRBV10-3 and TRBJ2-1. CDR1 is ENHRY and CDR2 is SYGVKD in the germline V gene. Inclusive of both ends, the CDR3 amounts to 10 amino acids.

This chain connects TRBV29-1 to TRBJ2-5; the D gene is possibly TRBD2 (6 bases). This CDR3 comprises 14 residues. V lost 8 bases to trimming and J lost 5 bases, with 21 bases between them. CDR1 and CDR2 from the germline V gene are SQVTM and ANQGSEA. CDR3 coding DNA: TGCAGCTTAGGAGGCCTAGCGAGGGACGAGACCCAGTACTTC. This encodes CSLGGLARDETQYF.

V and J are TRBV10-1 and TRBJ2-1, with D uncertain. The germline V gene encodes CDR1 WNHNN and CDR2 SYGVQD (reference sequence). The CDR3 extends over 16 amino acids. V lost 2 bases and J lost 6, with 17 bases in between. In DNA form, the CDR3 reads TGCGCCAGCAGTGAGCCTTGGAGTAGGACGGCCAATGAGCAGTTCTTC. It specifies CASSEPWSRTANEQFF.

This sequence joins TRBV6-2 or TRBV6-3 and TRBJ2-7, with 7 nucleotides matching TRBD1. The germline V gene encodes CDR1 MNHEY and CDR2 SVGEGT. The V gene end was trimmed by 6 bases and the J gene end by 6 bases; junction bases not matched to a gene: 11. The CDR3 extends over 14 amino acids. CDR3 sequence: CASRRQGNSGEQYF. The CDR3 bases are TGTGCCAGCAGAAGACAGGGAAATTCAGGCGAGCAGTACTTC.

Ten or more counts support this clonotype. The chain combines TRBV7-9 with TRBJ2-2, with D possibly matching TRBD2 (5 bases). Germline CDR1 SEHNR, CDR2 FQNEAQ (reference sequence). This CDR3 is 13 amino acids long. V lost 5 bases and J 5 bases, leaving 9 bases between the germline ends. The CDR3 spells CASSPGETGELFF. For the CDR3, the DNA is TGTGCCAGCAGCCCCGGGGAGACCGGGGAGCTGTTTTTT.

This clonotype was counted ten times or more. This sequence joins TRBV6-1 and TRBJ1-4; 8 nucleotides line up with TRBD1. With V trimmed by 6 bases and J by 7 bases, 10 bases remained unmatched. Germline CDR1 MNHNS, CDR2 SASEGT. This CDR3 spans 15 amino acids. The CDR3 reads CASRLRTGSSEKLFF. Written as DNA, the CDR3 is TGTGCCAGCAGACTCAGGACAGGGTCTAGTGAAAAACTGTTTTTT.

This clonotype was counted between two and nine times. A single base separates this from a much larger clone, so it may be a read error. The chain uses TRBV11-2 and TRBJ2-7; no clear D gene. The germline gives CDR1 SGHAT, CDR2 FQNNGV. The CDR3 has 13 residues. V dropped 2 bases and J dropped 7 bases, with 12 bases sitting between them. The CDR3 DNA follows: TGTGCCAGCAGCTTACCCCCGCCGGCGGAGCAGTACTTC. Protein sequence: CASSLPPPAEQYF.

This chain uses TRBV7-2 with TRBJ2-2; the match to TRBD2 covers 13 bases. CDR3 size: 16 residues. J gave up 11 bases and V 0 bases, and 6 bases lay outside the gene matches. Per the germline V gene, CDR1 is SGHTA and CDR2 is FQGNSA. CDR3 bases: TGTGCCAGCAGCTTAGCAACTAGCGGGGGGGCAGGTGAGCTGTTTTTT. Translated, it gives CASSLATSGGAGELFF.

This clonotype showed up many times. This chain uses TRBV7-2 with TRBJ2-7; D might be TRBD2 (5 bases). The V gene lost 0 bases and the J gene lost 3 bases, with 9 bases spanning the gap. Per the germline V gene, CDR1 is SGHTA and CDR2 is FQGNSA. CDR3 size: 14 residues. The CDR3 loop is CASSLAGNNYEQYF. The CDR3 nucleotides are TGTGCCAGCAGCTTAGCCGGGAACAACTACGAGCAGTACTTC.

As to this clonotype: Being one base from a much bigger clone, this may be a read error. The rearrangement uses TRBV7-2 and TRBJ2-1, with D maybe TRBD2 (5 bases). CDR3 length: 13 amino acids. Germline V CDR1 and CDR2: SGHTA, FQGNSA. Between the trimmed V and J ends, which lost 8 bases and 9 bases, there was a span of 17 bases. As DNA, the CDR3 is TGTGCCAGCGGCTCCTTCGGAGGTGCTGAGCAGTTCTTC. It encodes CASGSFGGAEQFF.

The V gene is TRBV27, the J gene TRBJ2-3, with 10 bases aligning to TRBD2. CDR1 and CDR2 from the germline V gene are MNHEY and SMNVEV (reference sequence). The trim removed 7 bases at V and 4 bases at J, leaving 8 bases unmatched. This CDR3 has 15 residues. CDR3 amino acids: CASTPGLAIADTQYF. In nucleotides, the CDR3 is TGTGCCAGCACCCCGGGACTAGCGATAGCAGATACGCAGTATTTT.

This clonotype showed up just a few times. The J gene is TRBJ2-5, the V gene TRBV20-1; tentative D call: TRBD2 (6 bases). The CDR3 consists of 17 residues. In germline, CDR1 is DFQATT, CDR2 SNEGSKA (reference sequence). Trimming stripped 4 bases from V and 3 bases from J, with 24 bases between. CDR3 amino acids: CSAISRGYRARKETQYF. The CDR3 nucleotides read TGCAGTGCTATATCTCGGGGGTACCGAGCGAGGAAAGAGACCCAGTACTTC.

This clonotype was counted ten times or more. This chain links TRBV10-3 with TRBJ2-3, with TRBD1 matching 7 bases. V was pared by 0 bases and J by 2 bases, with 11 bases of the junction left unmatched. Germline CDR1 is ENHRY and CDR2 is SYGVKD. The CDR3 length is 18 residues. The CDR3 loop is CAISESSGRQGITDTQYF. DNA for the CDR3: TGTGCCATCAGTGAGTCTTCAGGGCGACAGGGCATCACAGATACGCAGTATTTT.

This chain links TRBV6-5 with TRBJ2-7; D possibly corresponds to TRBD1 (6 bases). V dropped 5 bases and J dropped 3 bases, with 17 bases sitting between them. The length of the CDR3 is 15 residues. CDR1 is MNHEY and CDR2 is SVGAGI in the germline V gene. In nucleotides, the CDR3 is TGTGCCAGCAGTCACCGGCTGGGACAAGGCTACGAGCAGTACTTC. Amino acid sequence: CASSHRLGQGYEQYF.

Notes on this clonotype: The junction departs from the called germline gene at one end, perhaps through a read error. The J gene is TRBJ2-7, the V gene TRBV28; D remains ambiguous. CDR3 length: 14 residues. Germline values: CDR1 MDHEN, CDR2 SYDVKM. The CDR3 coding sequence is TGTGCCAGCAGTTTTGGCCCACTCTCCAACGAGCAGTACTTC. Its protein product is CASSFGPLSNEQYF.

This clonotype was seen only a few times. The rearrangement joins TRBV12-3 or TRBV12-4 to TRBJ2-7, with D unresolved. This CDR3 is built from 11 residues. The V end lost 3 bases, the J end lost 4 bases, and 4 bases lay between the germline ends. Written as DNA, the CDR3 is TGTGCCAGCAGTTTCGAATACGAGCAGTACTTC. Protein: CASSFEYEQYF.

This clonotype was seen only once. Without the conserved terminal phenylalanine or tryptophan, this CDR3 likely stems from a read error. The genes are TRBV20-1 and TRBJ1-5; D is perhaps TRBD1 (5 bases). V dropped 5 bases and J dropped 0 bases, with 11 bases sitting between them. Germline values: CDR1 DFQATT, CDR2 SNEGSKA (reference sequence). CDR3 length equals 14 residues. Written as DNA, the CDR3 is TGCAGTGCTTCGAGGGGTACTAGCAATCAGCCCCAGCATGGT. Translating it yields CSASRGTSNQPQHG.

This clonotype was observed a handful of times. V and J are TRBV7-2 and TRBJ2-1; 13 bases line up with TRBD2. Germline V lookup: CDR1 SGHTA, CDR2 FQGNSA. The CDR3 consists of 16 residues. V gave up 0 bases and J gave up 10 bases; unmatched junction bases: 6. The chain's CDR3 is CASSLAGTSGGGEQFF. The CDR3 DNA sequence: TGTGCCAGCAGCTTAGCTGGTACTAGCGGGGGGGGAGAGCAGTTCTTC.

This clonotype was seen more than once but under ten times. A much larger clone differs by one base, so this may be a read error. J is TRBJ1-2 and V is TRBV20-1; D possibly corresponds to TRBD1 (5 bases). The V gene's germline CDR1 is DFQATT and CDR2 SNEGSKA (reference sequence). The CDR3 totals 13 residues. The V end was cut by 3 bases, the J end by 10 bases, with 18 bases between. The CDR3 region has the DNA TGCAGTGCTAGGGGGGAAGGGTTGCATGCCTACACCTTC. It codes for CSARGEGLHAYTF.

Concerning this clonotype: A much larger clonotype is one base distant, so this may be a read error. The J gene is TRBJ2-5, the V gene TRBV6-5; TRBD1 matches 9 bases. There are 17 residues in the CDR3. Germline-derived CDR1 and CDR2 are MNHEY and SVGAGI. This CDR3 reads CASSYNPGQGIQEIQYF. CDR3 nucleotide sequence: TGTGCCAGCAGTTACAATCCGGGACAGGGCATACAAGAGATCCAGTACTTC.

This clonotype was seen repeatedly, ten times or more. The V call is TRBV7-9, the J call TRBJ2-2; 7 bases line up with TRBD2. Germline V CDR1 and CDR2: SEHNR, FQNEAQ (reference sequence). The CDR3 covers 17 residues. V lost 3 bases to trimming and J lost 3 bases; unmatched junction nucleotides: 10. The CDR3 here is CASSFPRQGGHTGELFF. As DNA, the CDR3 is TGTGCCAGCAGCTTCCCCCGGCAGGGAGGGCACACCGGGGAGCTGTTTTTT. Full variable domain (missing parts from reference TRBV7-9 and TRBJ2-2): DTGVSQNPRHKITKRGQNVTFRCDPISEHNRLYWYRQTLGQGPEFLTYFQNEAQLEKSRLLSDRFSAERPKGSFSTLEIQRTEQGDSAMYLCASSFPRQGGHTGELFFGEGSRLTVL.

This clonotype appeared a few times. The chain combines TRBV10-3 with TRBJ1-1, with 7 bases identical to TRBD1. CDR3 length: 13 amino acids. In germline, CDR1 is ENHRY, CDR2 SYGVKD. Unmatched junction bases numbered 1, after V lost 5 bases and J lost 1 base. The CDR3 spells CAISWTGNTEAFF. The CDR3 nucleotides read TGTGCCATCAGTTGGACAGGGAACACTGAAGCTTTCTTT.

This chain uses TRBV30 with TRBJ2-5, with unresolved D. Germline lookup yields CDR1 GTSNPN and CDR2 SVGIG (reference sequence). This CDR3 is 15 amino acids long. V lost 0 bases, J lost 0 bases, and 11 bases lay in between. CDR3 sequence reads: CAWSVGRGNQETQYF. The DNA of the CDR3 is TGTGCCTGGAGTGTCGGCAGAGGAAACCAAGAGACCCAGTACTTC.

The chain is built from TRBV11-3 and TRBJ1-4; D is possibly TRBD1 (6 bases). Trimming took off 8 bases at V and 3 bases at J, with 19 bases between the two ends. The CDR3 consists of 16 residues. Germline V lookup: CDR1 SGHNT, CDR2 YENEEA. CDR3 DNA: TGTGCCAGCGGGACACGGCGCGGGAGAGCTAATGAAAAACTGTTTTTT. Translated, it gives CASGTRRGRANEKLFF. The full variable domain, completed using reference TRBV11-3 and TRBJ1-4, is EAGVVQSPRYKIIEKKQPVAFWCNPISGHNTLYWYLQNLGQGPELLIRYENEEAVDDSQLPKDRFSAERLKGVDSTLKIQPAELGDSAVYLCASGTRRGRANEKLFFGSGTQLSVL.